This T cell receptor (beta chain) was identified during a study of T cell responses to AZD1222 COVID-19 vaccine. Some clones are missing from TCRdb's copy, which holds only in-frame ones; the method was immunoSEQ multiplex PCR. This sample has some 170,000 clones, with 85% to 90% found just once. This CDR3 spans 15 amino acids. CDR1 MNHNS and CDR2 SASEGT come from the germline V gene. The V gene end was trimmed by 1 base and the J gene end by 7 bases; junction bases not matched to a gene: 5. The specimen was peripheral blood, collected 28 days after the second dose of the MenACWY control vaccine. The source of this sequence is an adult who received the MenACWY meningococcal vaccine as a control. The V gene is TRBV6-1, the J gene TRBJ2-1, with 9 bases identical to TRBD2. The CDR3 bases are TGTGCCAGCAGTGAAGGTGATAGCGGGAGTAATGAGCAGTTCTTC. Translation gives CASSEGDSGSNEQFF.